This is a list of T cell receptor beta chains from one sample in a study of Tregs in tolerant kidney transplant recipients. Generated by immunoSEQ multiplex PCR, the TCRdb table keeps only in-frame clones and is missing some. The sample includes 100,000 to 150,000 clones, roughly 92% of them seen just once. Sequencing was performed on CD4+ T cells from blood. The receptors here all came from a human donor in good health. CDR3s include the opening cysteine and the closing phenylalanine or tryptophan. Fields, in order: CDR3 DNA, CDR3 protein, J gene, clone size, V gene, D gene. The D gene is left open where the match is weak. Part of the rows lack a size; the others show once, few, many or a class for expanded clones.

cdr3_nt: TGTGCCAGCAGCTTAAGGGTTGGGAGCACTGAAGCTTTCTTT; cdr3_aa: CASSLRVGSTEAFF; j_call: TRBJ1-1; clone_size: -; v_call: TRBV7-8; d_call: -
cdr3_nt: TGCGCCAGCAGCTCGCCTGGGGAGTGGGGGACCCAGTACTTC; cdr3_aa: CASSSPGEWGTQYF; j_call: TRBJ2-5; clone_size: -; v_call: TRBV5-1; d_call: -
cdr3_nt: TGTGCCAGCAGCCCCAGAGGCCTCCCCTACGAGCAGTACTTC; cdr3_aa: CASSPRGLPYEQYF; j_call: TRBJ2-7; clone_size: -; v_call: TRBV27; d_call: -
cdr3_nt: TGCGCCAGCAGCCAGGGACTAGACACCGGGGAGCTGTTTTTT; cdr3_aa: CASSQGLDTGELFF; j_call: TRBJ2-2; clone_size: once; v_call: TRBV4-1; d_call: TRBD2
cdr3_nt: TGTGCCAGCAGTGAATGGGGGGGATTTAGCAATCAGCCCCAGCATTTT; cdr3_aa: CASSEWGGFSNQPQHF; j_call: TRBJ1-5; clone_size: -; v_call: TRBV2; d_call: -
cdr3_nt: TGTGCCAGCAGCTACGGACTAGCCCTGAGCACAGATACGCAGTATTTT; cdr3_aa: CASSYGLALSTDTQYF; j_call: TRBJ2-3; clone_size: -; v_call: TRBV11-2; d_call: TRBD2
cdr3_nt: TGTGCCAGCTCACTCCGGGACTTGCGCTACGAGCAGTACTTC; cdr3_aa: CASSLRDLRYEQYF; j_call: TRBJ2-7; clone_size: -; v_call: TRBV18; d_call: -
cdr3_nt: TGTGCCAGCAGTGGGTGGGGTACGAACACTGAAGCTTTCTTT; cdr3_aa: CASSGWGTNTEAFF; j_call: TRBJ1-1; clone_size: -; v_call: TRBV6-1; d_call: -
cdr3_nt: TGTGCCAGCTCACCACGGGGTAACGGCTTGAGCACAGATACGCAGTATTTT; cdr3_aa: CASSPRGNGLSTDTQYF; j_call: TRBJ2-3; clone_size: -; v_call: TRBV18; d_call: -
cdr3_nt: TGTGCCAGCTCACCCGGGCCTGACTACACCTTC; cdr3_aa: CASSPGPDYTF; j_call: TRBJ1-2; clone_size: -; v_call: TRBV18; d_call: -
cdr3_nt: TGTGCCAGCAGCGCCCAGGGACAGCTGAACACTGAAGCTTTCTTT; cdr3_aa: CASSAQGQLNTEAFF; j_call: TRBJ1-1; clone_size: -; v_call: TRBV9; d_call: TRBD1
cdr3_nt: TGCAGCGTCCACGGGACGGACCAAGAGACCCAGTACTTC; cdr3_aa: CSVHGTDQETQYF; j_call: TRBJ2-5; clone_size: -; v_call: TRBV29-1; d_call: -
cdr3_nt: TGTGCCAGCAGTTTATATGCGACAGGGTACATGAACACTGAAGCTTTCTTT; cdr3_aa: CASSLYATGYMNTEAFF; j_call: TRBJ1-1; clone_size: -; v_call: TRBV28; d_call: TRBD1
cdr3_nt: TGTGCCAGCCCCGTAGGGTTTTGCTATGGCTACACCTTC; cdr3_aa: CASPVGFCYGYTF; j_call: TRBJ1-2; clone_size: -; v_call: TRBV7-5; d_call: -
cdr3_nt: TGTGCCAGCAGCCTTCTAGGACAGTACCAAAATGAAAAACTGTTTTTT; cdr3_aa: CASSLLGQYQNEKLFF; j_call: TRBJ1-4; clone_size: -; v_call: TRBV4-2; d_call: -
cdr3_nt: TGTGCCAGCATTTTATTGGGACAGTGGGACTCTTACAATGAGCAGTTCTTC; cdr3_aa: CASILLGQWDSYNEQFF; j_call: TRBJ2-1; clone_size: -; v_call: TRBV2; d_call: -
cdr3_nt: TGTGCCAGTAGTATACCCCGGGACAGGGGGCTCGGTGGCTACACCTTC; cdr3_aa: CASSIPRDRGLGGYTF; j_call: TRBJ1-2; clone_size: -; v_call: TRBV19; d_call: TRBD1
cdr3_nt: TGTGCCAGCAGCGAGAGGGCGCGGGTAGCGGGGGCTGGGGATACGCAGTATTTT; cdr3_aa: CASSERARVAGAGDTQYF; j_call: TRBJ2-3; clone_size: -; v_call: TRBV9; d_call: TRBD2
cdr3_nt: TGTGCCAGCTCACCAGGAAATTTGGCAGGGGGCTACGAGCAGTACTTC; cdr3_aa: CASSPGNLAGGYEQYF; j_call: TRBJ2-7; clone_size: -; v_call: TRBV18; d_call: TRBD1
cdr3_nt: TGTGCCAGCAGCTCTCAGGGGAGGGGATACTATGGCTACACCTTC; cdr3_aa: CASSSQGRGYYGYTF; j_call: TRBJ1-2; clone_size: -; v_call: TRBV7-2; d_call: -
cdr3_nt: TGTGCCAGTAAGACAGGGGGCTGGTCAGATACGCAGTATTTT; cdr3_aa: CASKTGGWSDTQYF; j_call: TRBJ2-3; clone_size: -; v_call: TRBV19; d_call: TRBD1
cdr3_nt: TGTGCCATCAGTGAAGACGGGAGGAGTAACAATGAGCAGTTCTTC; cdr3_aa: CAISEDGRSNNEQFF; j_call: TRBJ2-1; clone_size: -; v_call: TRBV10-3; d_call: TRBD2
cdr3_nt: TGTGCCACCAGCAGAGATCAAAGAGGGATCAACCAGCCCCAGCATTTT; cdr3_aa: CATSRDQRGINQPQHF; j_call: TRBJ1-5; clone_size: -; v_call: TRBV15; d_call: -
cdr3_nt: TGTGCCAGTAGTATGTTAGCGGGGGGCGGGCAGACCCAGTACTTC; cdr3_aa: CASSMLAGGGQTQYF; j_call: TRBJ2-5; clone_size: -; v_call: TRBV19; d_call: TRBD2
cdr3_nt: TGTGCCAGTACCCTCCTTGTCTCGGGCTATGGCTACACCTTC; cdr3_aa: CASTLLVSGYGYTF; j_call: TRBJ1-2; clone_size: -; v_call: TRBV19; d_call: -
cdr3_nt: TGTGCCAGCAGAACAGGACCCGCTACGAAGCAGTACTTC; cdr3_aa: CASRTGPATKQYF; j_call: TRBJ2-7; clone_size: -; v_call: TRBV2; d_call: -
cdr3_nt: TGTGCCAGCAGCAACACCGGGACAGGGGAGACCTACGAGCAGTACTTC; cdr3_aa: CASSNTGTGETYEQYF; j_call: TRBJ2-7; clone_size: -; v_call: TRBV21-1; d_call: -
cdr3_nt: TGTGCCAGCAGTCGCCCGGCAGGGGGACAGCCTTTT; cdr3_aa: CASSRPAGGQPF; j_call: TRBJ1-3; clone_size: -; v_call: TRBV27; d_call: TRBD1
cdr3_nt: TGTGCCAGCAGCCCAAAGACTAGCAACAATGAGCAGTTCTTC; cdr3_aa: CASSPKTSNNEQFF; j_call: TRBJ2-1; clone_size: -; v_call: TRBV9; d_call: TRBD2
cdr3_nt: TGTGCCAGCAGCCCTAGCACGGGGGCGGAAGCTTTCTTT; cdr3_aa: CASSPSTGAEAFF; j_call: TRBJ1-1; clone_size: -; v_call: TRBV9; d_call: -
cdr3_nt: TGTGCCATCAGTGAACCGGGACTAGCGGGGGCCGAGACCCAGTACTTC; cdr3_aa: CAISEPGLAGAETQYF; j_call: TRBJ2-5; clone_size: -; v_call: TRBV10-3; d_call: TRBD2
cdr3_nt: TGTGCCAGCAGCTTAAGGGGACAGGGAGGCGAGACCCAGTACTTC; cdr3_aa: CASSLRGQGGETQYF; j_call: TRBJ2-5; clone_size: -; v_call: TRBV7-2; d_call: TRBD1
cdr3_nt: TGCGCCAGCAGACCGACAGGGAACGGAGGGGTACATACGCAGTATTTT; cdr3_aa: CASRPTGNGGVHTQYF; j_call: TRBJ2-3; clone_size: -; v_call: TRBV5-1; d_call: -
cdr3_nt: TGTGCCATCGCTGTTGGGGGCTTCGGCACAGATACGCAGTATTTT; cdr3_aa: CAIAVGGFGTDTQYF; j_call: TRBJ2-3; clone_size: -; v_call: TRBV10-3; d_call: -
cdr3_nt: TGTGCCAGCAGTTATGAGAGGGGGCGGGACGAAAAACTGTTTTTT; cdr3_aa: CASSYERGRDEKLFF; j_call: TRBJ1-4; clone_size: once; v_call: TRBV6-5; d_call: TRBD1
cdr3_nt: TGCGCCAGCAGCTTCCGACAGGGGAACGAGCAGTACTTC; cdr3_aa: CASSFRQGNEQYF; j_call: TRBJ2-7; clone_size: -; v_call: TRBV5-1; d_call: TRBD1
cdr3_nt: TGTGCCGGCCCTTTAGGGAGTCTTGGCTACACCTTC; cdr3_aa: CAGPLGSLGYTF; j_call: TRBJ1-2; clone_size: once; v_call: TRBV5-8; d_call: -
cdr3_nt: TGTGCCAGCAGCGTCAAAACGGGTTCCCTATACGGGGAGCTGTTTTTT; cdr3_aa: CASSVKTGSLYGELFF; j_call: TRBJ2-2; clone_size: -; v_call: TRBV9; d_call: -
cdr3_nt: TGTGCCAGTAGTCTCGACAGGTTTTGGACTGAAGCTTTCTTT; cdr3_aa: CASSLDRFWTEAFF; j_call: TRBJ1-1; clone_size: once; v_call: TRBV19; d_call: -
cdr3_nt: TGTGCCAGCAGCATCCTACCTTTGACAGTTACAGATACGCAGTATTTT; cdr3_aa: CASSILPLTVTDTQYF; j_call: TRBJ2-3; clone_size: -; v_call: TRBV7-8; d_call: -
cdr3_nt: TGCAGCGTTGCCCCCACACCGGAGAGTGAAGCTTTCTTT; cdr3_aa: CSVAPTPESEAFF; j_call: TRBJ1-1; clone_size: -; v_call: TRBV29-1; d_call: -
cdr3_nt: TGTGCCAGCAGCTACCCGGGACCTGGAAACACCATATATTTT; cdr3_aa: CASSYPGPGNTIYF; j_call: TRBJ1-3; clone_size: -; v_call: TRBV7-2; d_call: -